Listed here is a single TCR beta chain. This sample stems from a study of blood T cell repertoires in COVID-19. Study in general: Samples representing acute and convalescent COVID-19 were sourced from the United States, Italy and Spain.

Seattle patients were enrolled during active infection and followed longitudinally. Germline loops: CDR1 SNHLY, CDR2 FYNNEI. This CDR3 spans 15 amino acids. V was pared by 5 bases and J by 2 bases, with 10 bases between. Source study methods: The authors estimated nucleated cell counts from reference gene primer amplification. Data came from immunoSEQ multiplex PCR; TCRdb stores just in-frame clones and leaves some out. V, J and clone size were drawn from that table, and D and trimming were deduced from the DNA. The sample has about 210,000 clones; 70% to 85% are singletons. The sequence derives from an elderly woman with COVID-19, enrolled during active disease. The chain links TRBV2 to TRBJ2-6, with a possible D match to TRBD2 (5 bases). The specimen sequenced was peripheral blood. CDR3 bases: TGTGCCAGCAGTCCCCTGAGGGCTGGGGCCAACGTCCTGACTTTC. Its protein is CASSPLRAGANVLTF.